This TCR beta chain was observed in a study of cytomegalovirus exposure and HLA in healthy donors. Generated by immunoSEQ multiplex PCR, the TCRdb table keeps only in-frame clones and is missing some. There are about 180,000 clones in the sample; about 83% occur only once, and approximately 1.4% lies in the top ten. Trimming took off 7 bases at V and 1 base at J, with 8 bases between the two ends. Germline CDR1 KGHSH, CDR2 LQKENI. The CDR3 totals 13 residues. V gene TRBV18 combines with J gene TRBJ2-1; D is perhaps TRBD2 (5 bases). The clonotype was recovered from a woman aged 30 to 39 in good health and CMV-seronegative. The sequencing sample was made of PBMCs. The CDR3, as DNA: TGTGCCAGCTACCGGGGTTCCTACAATGAGCAGTTCTTC. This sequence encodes CASYRGSYNEQFF. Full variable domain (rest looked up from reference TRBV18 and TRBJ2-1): NAGVMQNPRHLVRRRGQEARLRCSPMKGHSHVYWYRQLPEEGLKFMVYLQKENIIDESGMPKERFSAEFPKEGPSILRIQQVVRGDSAAYFCASYRGSYNEQFFGPGTRLTVL.